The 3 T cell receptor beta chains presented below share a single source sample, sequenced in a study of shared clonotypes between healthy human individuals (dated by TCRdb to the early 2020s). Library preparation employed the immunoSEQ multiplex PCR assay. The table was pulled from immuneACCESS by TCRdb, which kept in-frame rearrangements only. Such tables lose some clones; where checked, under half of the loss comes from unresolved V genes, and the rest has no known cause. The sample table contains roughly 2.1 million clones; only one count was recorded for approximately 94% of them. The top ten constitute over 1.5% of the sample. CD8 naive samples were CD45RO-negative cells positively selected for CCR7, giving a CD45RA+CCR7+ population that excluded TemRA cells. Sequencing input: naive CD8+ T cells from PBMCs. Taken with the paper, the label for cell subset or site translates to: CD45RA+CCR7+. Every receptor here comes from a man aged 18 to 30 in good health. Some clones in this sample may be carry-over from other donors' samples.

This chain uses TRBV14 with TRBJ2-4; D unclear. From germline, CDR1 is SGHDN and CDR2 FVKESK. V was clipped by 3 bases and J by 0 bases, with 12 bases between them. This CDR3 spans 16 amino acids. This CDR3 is CASSHSAFLAKNIQYF. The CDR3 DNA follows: TGTGCCAGCAGCCATTCGGCATTTCTAGCCAAAAACATTCAGTACTTC.

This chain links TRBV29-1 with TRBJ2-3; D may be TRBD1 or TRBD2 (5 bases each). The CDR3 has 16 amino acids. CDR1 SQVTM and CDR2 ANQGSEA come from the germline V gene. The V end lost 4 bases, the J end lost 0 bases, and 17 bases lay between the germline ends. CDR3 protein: CSVVPRTGASTDTQYF. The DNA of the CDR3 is TGCAGCGTTGTCCCACGGACCGGGGCCAGCACAGATACGCAGTATTTT.

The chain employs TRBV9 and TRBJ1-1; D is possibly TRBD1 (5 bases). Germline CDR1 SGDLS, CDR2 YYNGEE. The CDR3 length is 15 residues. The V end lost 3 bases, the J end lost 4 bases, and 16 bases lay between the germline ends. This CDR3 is CASSAWGGTGTEAFF. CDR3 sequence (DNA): TGTGCCAGCAGCGCGTGGGGAGGGACGGGCACTGAAGCTTTCTTT.